This T cell receptor (beta chain) was found in a study of T cells in Graves' hyperthyroidism and ophthalmopathy. Study-wide results and limits: A model of 13 V-J features distinguished ophthalmopathy from stable hyperthyroidism.

There are many counts of this clonotype. What it recognizes is unknown. TCR beta CDR3 regions were amplified from RNA transcripts. Carried out on the TCR CDR3, a first-round RT-PCR used the HTBI primer set. TCRdb recomputed calls from the multiplex PCR reads with MiXCR, one row per CDR3 protein. The table has about 300,000 distinct CDR3 sequences, roughly 13% seen once. CDR3 length: 16 amino acids. Germline CDR1 LGHNA, CDR2 YNFKEQ. V was cut by 0 bases and J by 5 bases, with 16 bases left in between. The sequence came from a woman aged 40 to 55 with Graves' hyperthyroidism. This chain joins TRBV4-2 and TRBJ1-2; maybe TRBD1 (6 bases). Input material: blood. This chain's CDR3 is CASSQDPGTTGYGYTF. CDR3 sequence (DNA): TGTGCCAGCAGCCAAGACCCCGGGACAACGGGGTATGGCTACACCTTC.